This T cell receptor beta chain appears in the sequencing data of a study of OX40 agonist ivuxolimab in advanced cancers. Study-level findings and limits: At 0.1 to 3.0 mg/kg and by week 6, CD4+ and CD8+ T cells in the blood had expanded clonally. Expanded peripheral T-cell antigen specificity went undetermined. It was also the case that some nonresponders had low normalized T-cell clonal expansion. The 0.1-3.0 mg/kg partial responders had among the lowest clonal expansion.

The CDR3 extends over 17 amino acids. CDR1 and CDR2 (germline): LNHDA, SQIVND (reference sequence). The trim removed 5 bases at V and 0 bases at J, leaving 10 bases unmatched. Repertoires were generated with immunoSEQ multiplex PCR, while TCRdb's copy carries only in-frame clones and drops some. The table has just under 20,000 clones, around four fifths seen once. About this clone: No antigen is known for it.

The receptor comes from an adult with an advanced solid tumor such as melanoma, head and neck, liver or kidney cancer. The chain is built from TRBV19 and TRBJ1-5; the match to TRBD1 covers 7 bases. Sequencing was performed on CD4+ or CD8+ T cells sorted from blood, taken in a trial of the OX40 agonist ivuxolimab. CDR3 region: CASSELGQTYSNQPQHF. The CDR3 coding sequence is TGTGCCAGTAGTGAACTGGGACAGACATATAGCAATCAGCCCCAGCATTTT.